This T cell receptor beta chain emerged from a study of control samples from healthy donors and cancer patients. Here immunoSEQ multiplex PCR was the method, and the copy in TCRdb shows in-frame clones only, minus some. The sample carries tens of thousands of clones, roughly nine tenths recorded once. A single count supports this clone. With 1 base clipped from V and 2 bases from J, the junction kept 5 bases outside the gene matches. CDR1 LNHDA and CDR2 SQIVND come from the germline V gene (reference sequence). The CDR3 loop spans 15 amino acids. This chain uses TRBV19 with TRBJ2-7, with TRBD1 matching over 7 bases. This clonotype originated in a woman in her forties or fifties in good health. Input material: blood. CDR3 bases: TGTGCCAGTAGTATAGTAGACGGGACAGCCTACGAGCAGTACTTC. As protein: CASSIVDGTAYEQYF. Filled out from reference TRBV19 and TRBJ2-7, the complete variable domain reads DGGITQSPKYLFRKEGQNVTLSCEQNLNHDAMYWYRQDPGQGLRLIYYSQIVNDFQKGDIAEGYSVSREKKESFPLTVTSAQKNPTAFYLCASSIVDGTAYEQYFGPGTRLTVT.